A selection of T cell receptor beta chains follows, all from one sample in a study of post-analysis software for immune sequencing data. TCRdb analysed the PCR reads with MiXCR anew, one entry per CDR3 protein. The sample carries 400,000 to 500,000 distinct CDR3 sequences, 39% recorded once. Sequencing input: blood. The receptors come from a girl aged 2 to 9 with multiple sclerosis. CDR3s include the opening cysteine and the closing phenylalanine or tryptophan. A D gene is named only where the DNA matches it firmly. Clone size appears in some rows only: once, few, many, or a class for an expanded clone.

>NA|14|TRBJ2-7|TRBV5-1|NA
TGCGCCAGCAGTCGCGAACAGTCCTACAATGAGCAGTACTTC
CASSREQSYNEQYF
>NA|13|TRBJ2-1|TRBV3-1|TRBD1
TGTGCCAGTAGCCGCCAGGGGGCGAATGAGCAGTTCTTC
CASSRQGANEQFF
>NA|15|TRBJ2-1|TRBV6-5|TRBD1
TGTGCCAGCAGTTACTCAGGGGGCGCCTACAATGAGCAGTTCTTC
CASSYSGGAYNEQFF
>few|14|TRBJ2-3|TRBV7-9|TRBD2
TGTGCCAGCAGTTGGACTAGCGAGGTAGATACGCAGTATTTT
CASSWTSEVDTQYF
>NA|15|TRBJ2-1|TRBV7-2|TRBD2
TGTGCCAGCAGCCCGAGCGGGGGGGTCAGAAATGAGCAGTTCTTC
CASSPSGGVRNEQFF
>NA|18|TRBJ2-5|TRBV4-1|TRBD2
TGCGCCAGCAGCCAAACCTTAGCGGGGGGCCATCGGGTCAATGAGCAGTACTTC
CASSQTLAGGHRVNEQYF
>NA|13|TRBJ1-2|TRBV25-1|NA
TGTGCCAGCAGCGATCAAGGGGGGTATGGCTACACCTTC
CASSDQGGYGYTF
>NA|12|TRBJ2-1|TRBV20-1|NA
TGCAGTGCTAGGAGGTCGCAGTATGTCCAGTTCTTC
CSARRSQYVQFF
>many|15|TRBJ1-1|TRBV12-3/TRBV12-4|NA
TGTGCCAGCAGTTTGGGGCAGGGCCTGAACACTGAAGCTTTCTTT
CASSLGQGLNTEAFF
>NA|18|TRBJ2-3|TRBV28|TRBD2
TGTGCCAGCATTAAACCGGGACTAGCGGGGCTTAGCACAGATACGCAGTATTTT
CASIKPGLAGLSTDTQYF
>NA|13|TRBJ1-6|TRBV20-1|TRBD1
TGCAGTGCTAGACACAGGGGAAATTCACCCCTCCACTTT
CSARHRGNSPLHF
>few|14|TRBJ2-3|TRBV28|NA
TGTGCCAGCAGTTTAGATATGTTAAGAGATACGCAGTATTTT
CASSLDMLRDTQYF
>NA|12|TRBJ2-7|TRBV20-1|NA
TGCAGTGCGACCCGGGACCTTTACGAGCAGTACTTC
CSATRDLYEQYF
>few|15|TRBJ1-2|TRBV4-2|NA
TGTGCCAGCAGCCAAGAGACAGCTTTTAACTATGGCTACACCTTC
CASSQETAFNYGYTF
>many|14|TRBJ2-7|TRBV5-1|TRBD2
TGCGCCAGCAGCTCAGGGACTAGCGGATACGAGCAGTACTTC
CASSSGTSGYEQYF
>once|17|TRBJ2-1|TRBV10-3|NA
TGTGCCATCAGTGGAAATAGCGGATCAAGCTCCTACAATGAGCAGTTCTTC
CAISGNSGSSSYNEQFF
>NA|17|TRBJ2-1|TRBV11-2|TRBD1
TGTGCCAGCAGCAGGGTGGGGGACAGGGAGTTTTATGATGAGCAGTTCTTC
CASSRVGDREFYDEQFF
>NA|15|TRBJ1-5|TRBV6-6|NA
TGTGCCAGCAGTCCTAACCCAGGAAACAATCAGCCCCAGCATTTT
CASSPNPGNNQPQHF
>few|19|TRBJ1-6|TRBV4-2|TRBD1
TGTGCCAGCAGCCAACGGGGGAAACAGGCAGGGGGCAGGGGTTCACCCCTCCACTTT
CASSQRGKQAGGRGSPLHF
>NA|12|TRBJ1-1|TRBV5-1|NA
TGCGCCAGCAGCTTGAGGGGAGGTGAAGCTTTCTTT
CASSLRGGEAFF
>few|17|TRBJ2-7|TRBV7-6|TRBD1
TGTGCCAGCAGCCAGGGGGACACGGGTGTGAGGGCCTACGAGCAGTACTTC
CASSQGDTGVRAYEQYF
>NA|19|TRBJ1-2|TRBV3-1|TRBD1
TGTGCCAGCAGCCAAGACGTAGGGACAGGGGGCATAGCTAACTATGGCTACACCTTC
CASSQDVGTGGIANYGYTF
>NA|15|TRBJ2-2|TRBV7-3|TRBD2
TGTGCCAGCAAACAAGCGGGAGGGGAAACCGGGGAGCTGTTTTTT
CASKQAGGETGELFF
>few|15|TRBJ1-2|TRBV28|NA
TGTGCCAGCAGTTTAATAAAGGCAAATCGGCGTGGCTACACCTTC
CASSLIKANRRGYTF
>NA|14|TRBJ1-2|TRBV7-2|NA
TGTGCCAGCAGCTCGGGACGTGGGGACTATGGCTACACCTTC
CASSSGRGDYGYTF
>few|15|TRBJ2-7|TRBV5-6|TRBD2
TGTGCCAGCAGCTTCGGACTAGCGGGAGACTACGAGCAGTACTTC
CASSFGLAGDYEQYF
>NA|14|TRBJ2-3|TRBV29-1|NA
TGCAGCGCTTCCAGGGAGGCACAATCAGATACGCAGTATTTT
CSASREAQSDTQYF
>few|16|TRBJ2-7|TRBV27|NA
TGTGCCAGCGGCCCCCGACTGTCTAAGGGCATGTACGAGCAGTACTTC
CASGPRLSKGMYEQYF
>NA|17|TRBJ1-5|TRBV6-2/TRBV6-3|NA
TGTGCCAGCAGTTACGGCCCTGGGGGCGGTAGCAATCAGCCCCAGCATTTT
CASSYGPGGGSNQPQHF
>few|12|TRBJ2-1|TRBV7-9|NA
TGTGCCAGCAGCTTACAGGTCGGTGAGCAGTTCTTC
CASSLQVGEQFF
>few|12|TRBJ2-7|TRBV19|NA
TGTGCCAGTAGTGAGGACCGCTACGAGCAGTACTTC
CASSEDRYEQYF
>NA|16|TRBJ2-1|TRBV5-1|NA
TGCGCCAGCAGCTTGGGGGGCCGGGGGCCATACAATGAGCAGTTCTTC
CASSLGGRGPYNEQFF
>few|13|TRBJ1-6|TRBV6-5|NA
TGTGCCAGCAGTGAAATTGATAATTCACCCCTCCACTTT
CASSEIDNSPLHF
>few|13|TRBJ2-3|TRBV7-2|NA
TGTGCCAGCAGCTTGGGGATGACGCATACGCAGTATTTT
CASSLGMTHTQYF
>NA|13|TRBJ1-2|TRBV5-6|NA
TGTGCCAGCAGCTCGGACGAAGTCGATGGCTACACCTTC
CASSSDEVDGYTF
>NA|18|TRBJ2-6|TRBV6-2/TRBV6-3|NA
TGTGCCAGCAGCCTTCGGTGGGTGGTTGGCTCTGGGGCCAACGTCCTGACTTTC
CASSLRWVVGSGANVLTF